The subject of this entry is one T cell receptor beta chain. The sample belongs to a study of response to subunit inactivated influenza vaccine. Each CDR3 protein is one row after TCRdb ran MiXCR on the RT-PCR reads. The sample yields around 150,000 distinct CDR3 sequences, 9.5% to 13% seen once. V was cut by 2 bases and J by 8 bases, with 7 bases left in between. The V gene's germline CDR1 is GTSNPN and CDR2 SVGIG (reference sequence). The CDR3 runs 11 residues. This sequence was found in a man aged 50 to 59 who received an inactivated influenza vaccine. This specimen consisted of non-naive T cells sorted from PBMCs, obtained roughly 47 days after vaccination. The chain links TRBV30 to TRBJ2-4, with unresolved D. CDR3 DNA sequence: TGTGCCTGGAGTCAAAGGGACATTCAGTACTTC. Translation: CAWSQRDIQYF. The full variable domain, completed using reference TRBV30 and TRBJ2-4, is SQTIHQWPATLVQPVGSPLSLECTVEGTSNPNLYWYRQAAGRGLQLLFYSVGIGQISSEVPQNLSASRPQDRQFILSSKKLLLSDSGFYLCAWSQRDIQYFGAGTRLSVL.